This T cell receptor beta chain was captured in a study of T cell responses to AZD1222 COVID-19 vaccine. Assay used: immunoSEQ multiplex PCR; TCRdb lists only in-frame clones, some missing. The sample carries around 84,000 clones, roughly 90% recorded once. The study, taken as a whole, reports: Mostly white British, mostly female donors; authors suggested clonal diversity may be underestimated. Baseline seropositives among AZD1222 recipients totaled only 5 to 7.

The junction had 9 bases not matched to a gene; V was cut back by 4 bases and J by 3 bases. The germline CDR1 and CDR2 sequences are SGDLS and YYNGEE. The CDR3 extends over 16 amino acids. Notes on this clone: Its antigen is unidentified.

Sequenced material: peripheral blood, taken on day 0 of AZD1222 vaccination. V and J are TRBV9 and TRBJ2-2; 7 positions agree with TRBD2. This TCR was recovered from an adult in good health. CDR3 amino acids: CASSSSGTTYTGELFF. The CDR3 DNA follows: TGTGCCAGCAGCTCCTCCGGGACTACCTACACCGGGGAGCTGTTTTTT. The full variable domain, with the rest looked up from reference TRBV9 and TRBJ2-2, is DSGVTQTPKHLITATGQRVTLRCSPRSGDLSVYWYQQSLDQGLQFLIQYYNGEERAKGNILERFSAQQFPDLHSELNLSSLELGDSALYFCASSSSGTTYTGELFFGEGSRLTVL.